The 9 T cell receptor beta chains below were found in one sample sequenced in a study of T cells after yellow fever vaccination. TCRdb used MiXCR to reprocess the 5' RACE reads, holding one entry per CDR3 protein. The table lists some 300,000 distinct CDR3 sequences, around 9.3% of them singletons. The source material was CD4+ T cells sorted from PBMCs, sampled 5 days after the yellow fever booster vaccination. The receptor source for this set is a man younger than 35 who received the YFV17D yellow fever vaccine.

The table lists this clonotype with a few counts. The chain has TRBV4-1 and TRBJ1-3, with 9 nucleotides matching TRBD1. After removal of 2 bases from V and 1 base from J, the junction contained 12 bases not matched to a gene. Germline CDR1 is MGHRA and CDR2 is YSYEKL. The CDR3 sequence is 19 residues long. CDR3 residues: CASSQFGTGWVQSGNTIYF. In DNA, the CDR3 is TGCGCCAGCAGCCAATTTGGGACAGGGTGGGTTCAATCTGGAAACACCATATATTTT.

This clonotype has ten or more counts. V gene TRBV7-2 combines with J gene TRBJ2-1; a possible D gene is TRBD1 (5 bases). V dropped 1 base and J dropped 12 bases, with 13 bases sitting between them. The CDR3 is 13 residues long. Germline V lookup: CDR1 SGHTA, CDR2 FQGNSA. The CDR3 is CASSLEGRQGQFF. The CDR3 bases are TGTGCCAGCAGCTTAGAGGGTCGGCAGGGGCAGTTCTTC.

In its sample, this clonotype was seen many times. The chain uses TRBV2 and TRBJ1-4; 9 bases align to TRBD1. The CDR3 length is 14 residues. Unmatched junction bases numbered 4, after V lost 6 bases and J lost 5 bases. Germline V gives CDR1 SNHLY, CDR2 FYNNEI. The CDR3 DNA follows: TGTGCCAGCAGCCCCGGGACAGGGAATGAAAAACTGTTTTTT. Translating it yields CASSPGTGNEKLFF. Filled out from reference TRBV2 and TRBJ1-4, the complete variable domain reads EPEVTQTPSHQVTQMGQEVILRCVPISNHLYFYWYRQILGQKVEFLVSFYNNEISEKSEIFDDQFSVERPDGSNFTLKIRSTKLEDSAMYFCASSPGTGNEKLFFGSGTQLSVL.

In this sample, this clonotype turned up a few times. The J gene is TRBJ2-1, the V gene TRBV2, with D possibly being TRBD1 (5 bases). The V and J ends lost 4 bases and 0 bases respectively, with 10 bases between them. Germline CDR1 is SNHLY and CDR2 is FYNNEI. This CDR3 is 15 amino acids long. CDR3: CASSVQGSSYNEQFF. As DNA, the CDR3 is TGTGCCAGCAGTGTTCAGGGAAGCTCCTACAATGAGCAGTTCTTC.

This chain links TRBV5-1 with TRBJ2-3; 8 nucleotides line up with TRBD2. Germline trimming cut 2 bases from V and 6 bases from J; bases unmatched to any gene: 8. Per the germline V gene, CDR1 is SGHRS and CDR2 is YFSETQ. This CDR3 spans 15 amino acids. The CDR3 protein is CASSFGTGGPDTQYF. CDR3 in DNA: TGCGCCAGCAGCTTCGGGACGGGGGGGCCCGATACGCAGTATTTT.

In its sample, this clonotype was seen a few times. The rearrangement joins TRBV24-1 to TRBJ1-5; 8 nucleotides align to TRBD1. The CDR3 sequence is 14 residues long. V was clipped by 4 bases and J by 5 bases; unmatched bases: 3. CDR1 and CDR2 (germline): KGHDR, SFDVKD. CDR3 sequence reads: CATSDPTGDQPQHF. DNA for the CDR3: TGTGCCACCAGTGACCCGACAGGGGATCAGCCCCAGCATTTT.

This clonotype was found many times. V usage is TRBV5-5 and J usage is TRBJ2-5; 7 nucleotides line up with TRBD2. This CDR3 comprises 15 residues. V was pared by 1 base and J by 4 bases, with 7 bases of the junction left unmatched. Germline assignment: CDR1 SGHKS and CDR2 YYEKEE (reference sequence). CDR3 region: CASSLSGLAVETQYF. The CDR3 DNA is TGTGCCAGCAGCTTGTCAGGTCTAGCGGTAGAGACCCAGTACTTC. The variable domain in full, with the rest retrieved from reference TRBV5-5 and TRBJ2-5, is DAGVTQSPTHLIKTRGQQVTLRCSPISGHKSVSWYQQVLGQGPQFIFQYYEKEERGRGNFPDRFSARQFPNYSSELNVNALLLGDSALYLCASSLSGLAVETQYFGPGTRLLVL.

This clonotype occurred a few times. This CDR3 is CASSAGQSPTNEKLFF. Here the CDR3 DNA reads TGTGCCAGCAGCGCGGGACAGAGCCCAACTAATGAAAAACTGTTTTTT. The chain carries TRBV7-9 and TRBJ1-4, with TRBD1 matching 7 bases. The junction had 6 bases not matched to a gene; V was cut back by 5 bases and J by 0 bases. This CDR3 has 16 residues. Germline values: CDR1 SEHNR, CDR2 FQNEAQ (reference sequence).

The V call is TRBV5-1, the J call TRBJ2-7; D not resolved. V lost 1 base and J lost 5, with 4 bases in between. This CDR3 has 11 amino acids. From germline, CDR1 is SGHRS and CDR2 YFSETQ. The CDR3 region has the DNA TGCGCCAGCAGCTTGTCCGACGAGCAGTACTTC. Amino acid sequence: CASSLSDEQYF.